Listed below are T cell receptor beta chains from one sample, sequenced in a study of control samples from healthy donors and cancer patients. Generated by immunoSEQ multiplex PCR, the TCRdb table keeps only in-frame clones and is missing some. The profile shows 190,000 or so clones, approximately 92% of them singletons. Sequenced material: blood. The receptors were sampled from a man between 18 and 35 years old in good health. Each CDR3 is given with its conserved first and last residue. The order of the fields is J gene, V gene, CDR3 protein.

J: TRBJ1-3; V: TRBV12-5; CDR3: CASGSTSSGNTIYF
J: TRBJ1-2; V: TRBV4-2; CDR3: CASSPPTTAGYTF
J: TRBJ1-2; V: TRBV25-1; CDR3: CASSPDLGQGAYGYTF
J: TRBJ1-1; V: TRBV30; CDR3: CAEGGGDTEAFF
J: TRBJ2-1; V: TRBV19; CDR3: CASSTGTSGGLSLSSYNEQFF
J: TRBJ1-2; V: TRBV12-5; CDR3: CASAMGANYGYTF
J: TRBJ2-3; V: TRBV28; CDR3: CASSSPGSSGTTDTQYF
J: TRBJ2-1; V: TRBV3-1/TRBV3-2; CDR3: CASSQGRGEGSEQFF
J: TRBJ2-2; V: TRBV19; CDR3: CASRGGLAGGQANTGELFF
J: TRBJ1-1; V: TRBV5-1; CDR3: CASSFPPQGEAFF
J: TRBJ1-4; V: TRBV2; CDR3: CASRRSLATNEKLFF
J: TRBJ2-1; V: TRBV6-1; CDR3: CASSAITSGVVSYNEQFF
J: TRBJ1-5; V: TRBV2; CDR3: CASSEANIQGSSNQPQHF
J: TRBJ2-1; V: TRBV5-1; CDR3: CASSLGSGGSYNEQFF
J: TRBJ1-1; V: TRBV6-5; CDR3: CASTKPGTGEAFF
J: TRBJ2-3; V: TRBV12-5; CDR3: CASGLLTLGRGASTDTQYF
J: TRBJ2-5; V: TRBV10-3; CDR3: CAISESRWETQYF
J: TRBJ2-5; V: TRBV30; CDR3: CAWGPKETQYF
J: TRBJ2-2; V: TRBV6-6; CDR3: CASSYNPGELFF
J: TRBJ2-2; V: TRBV7-2; CDR3: CASSLAPAGGPGELFF
J: TRBJ1-5; V: TRBV28; CDR3: CASRLRDIWQPQHF